This TCR beta chain comes out of a study of blood T cell repertoires in COVID-19. Profiled with immunoSEQ multiplex PCR; TCRdb holds only in-frame clones, not every one. The data contain some 250,000 clones, approximately 90% of them singletons. Those enrolled, adults aged roughly 18 to 89 years, came from about two dozen US areas. Two negative PCRs, clearance, or symptom resolution characterized the recovered Cohort 3 donors. Trimming took off 5 bases at V and 5 bases at J, with 18 bases between the two ends. The CDR3 length is 15 residues. The germline V gene encodes CDR1 SGHTA and CDR2 FQGTGA. Material: PBMCs or T cells enriched from blood (not recorded which). The sequence was collected from a man in his forties or fifties who had recovered from COVID-19. The rearrangement links TRBV7-3 to TRBJ1-1, with a tentative D call TRBD1 (6 bases). The CDR3 loop is CASSLRGAKETEAFF. As DNA, the CDR3 is TGTGCCAGCAGCCTGCGGGGGGCCAAGGAGACTGAAGCTTTCTTT.